This T cell receptor beta chain came from a study of T cell repertoires in cytomegalovirus infection. Background on the study: From public TCR beta signatures came an indication of both CMV infection and matching HLA type. Study-wide results and limits: Frequencies of public TCR beta families were cumulated, and this identified carriers of CMV plus the relevant HLA. HLA-C-restricted TCR beta clonotypes specific for CMV led the ex vivo response.

In TCRdb, the reads were re-called with MiXCR into one record per CDR3 protein. The data show 86,000 or so distinct CDR3 sequences, 20% to 30% seen once. Only a few counts were recorded for this clonotype. Its antigen remains unknown. The specimen was CD8+ T cells from cultured PBMCs, collected from culture after CMV antigen stimulation. The TCR comes from a human donor in good health (CMV status not recorded). Some clones in this sample may be carry-over from other donors' samples.

The CDR3 sequence: CSARRIQGNTEAFF. The CDR3 DNA reads as TGCAGTGCTAGGAGGATTCAGGGTAACACTGAAGCTTTCTTT. The rearrangement joins TRBV20-1 to TRBJ1-1, with D possibly TRBD1 on 5 matching bases. The CDR3 runs to 14 residues. Trimming left V 3 bases short and J 2 bases short, with 13 bases between. Germline V CDR1 and CDR2: DFQATT, SNEGSKA (reference sequence).